The subject of this entry is one TCR beta chain. Its matching antigen is unknown. TCRdb's table, derived via immunoSEQ multiplex PCR, lists solely in-frame clones and lacks some. The sample consists of about 92,000 clones, approximately 91% of them appearing once. The sample comes from a study of T cell responses to AZD1222 COVID-19 vaccine. Whole-study results and caveats: Repertoire collection took place solely once the T cell response had peaked. Clonal diversity was possibly underestimated, and white British individuals and females predominated among donors.

This receptor was taken from an adult in good health. The specimen comprised peripheral blood, sampled on day 0 of AZD1222 vaccination.

Here the CDR3 reads CASSPRTGDGQPQHF. The CDR3 coding sequence is TGTGCCAGCTCACCGAGGACAGGGGACGGTCAGCCCCAGCATTTT. The V gene is TRBV18, the J gene TRBJ1-5; 9 nucleotides match TRBD1. V dropped 3 bases and J dropped 6; count of bases not matched to a gene: 6. CDR1 and CDR2 from the germline V gene are KGHSH and LQKENI. There are 15 residues in the CDR3.